The 5 T cell receptor beta chains given below trace back to one sample, sequenced in a study of T cell repertoires in cytomegalovirus infection. Their target antigens are unknown. From the reads, TCRdb called clonotypes with MiXCR, one entry per CDR3 protein. The data show approximately 110,000 distinct CDR3 sequences, under 55% seen once. The source was CD8+ T cells from cultured PBMCs, collected from culture after CMV antigen stimulation. These receptors were obtained from a human donor in good health (CMV status not recorded). Some clones in this sample may be carry-over from other donors' samples.

V gene TRBV2 combines with J gene TRBJ2-7; no clear D. V gave up 8 bases and J gave up 6 bases, with 17 bases separating them. CDR3 length: 13 residues. Germline V gene lookup returns CDR1 SNHLY and CDR2 FYNNEI. The CDR3 DNA sequence: TGTGCCAGCGGTGCGGCCCGTGGGGTCGAGCAGTACTTC. It is translated as CASGAARGVEQYF.

The V call is TRBV5-6, the J call TRBJ1-1; possible D gene TRBD1, 5 bases. The V end lost 3 bases, the J end lost 4 bases, and 13 bases lay between the germline ends. The CDR3 extends over 14 amino acids. Germline assignment: CDR1 SGHDT and CDR2 YYEEEE. The CDR3 region is CASSSGRGTTEAFF. CDR3 nucleotides: TGTGCCAGCAGCTCGGGACGGGGGACCACTGAAGCTTTCTTT.

This chain uses TRBV4-2 with TRBJ1-1; no definite D call. The V gene lost 2 bases and the J gene lost 5 bases, with 12 bases spanning the gap. This CDR3 has 14 residues. Germline-derived CDR1 and CDR2 are LGHNA and YNFKEQ. DNA of the CDR3: TGTGCCAGCAGCCAACCGGTGGGCAGTACTGAAGCTTTCTTT. Translation gives CASSQPVGSTEAFF.

CDR3 coding DNA: TGTGCCAGCAGTGCATGGGCCTATAATTCACCCCTCCACTTT. Its translation: CASSAWAYNSPLHF. This chain links TRBV25-1 with TRBJ1-6; D call uncertain. This CDR3 comprises 14 residues. V was shortened by 4 bases and J by 2 bases, with 6 bases between the two germline ends. Germline V gives CDR1 MGHDK, CDR2 SYGVNS.

This sequence joins TRBV11-2 and TRBJ2-5, with 7 bases identical to TRBD2. The germline CDR1 and CDR2 sequences are SGHAT and FQNNGV. CDR3 length: 15 amino acids. V was pared by 1 base and J by 4 bases, with 6 bases of the junction left unmatched. As DNA, the CDR3 is TGTGCCAGCAGCTTAGCCCATAGCGGGCTAGAGACCCAGTACTTC. Its translation: CASSLAHSGLETQYF. Full variable domain (rest looked up from reference TRBV11-2 and TRBJ2-5): EAGVAQSPRYKIIEKRQSVAFWCNPISGHATLYWYQQILGQGPKLLIQFQNNGVVDDSQLPKDRFSAERLKGVDSTLKIQPAKLEDSAVYLCASSLAHSGLETQYFGPGTRLLVL.